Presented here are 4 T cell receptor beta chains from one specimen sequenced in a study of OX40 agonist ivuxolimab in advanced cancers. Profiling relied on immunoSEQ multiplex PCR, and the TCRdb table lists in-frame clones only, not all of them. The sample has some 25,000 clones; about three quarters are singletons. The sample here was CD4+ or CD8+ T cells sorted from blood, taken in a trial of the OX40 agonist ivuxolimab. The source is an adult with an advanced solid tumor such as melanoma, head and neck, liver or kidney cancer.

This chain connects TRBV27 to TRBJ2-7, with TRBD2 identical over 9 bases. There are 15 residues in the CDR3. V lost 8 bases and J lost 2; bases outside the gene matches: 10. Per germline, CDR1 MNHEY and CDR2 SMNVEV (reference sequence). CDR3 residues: CASAPVGGGAYEQYF. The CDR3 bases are TGTGCCAGCGCTCCGGTAGGCGGGGGGGCCTACGAGCAGTACTTC.

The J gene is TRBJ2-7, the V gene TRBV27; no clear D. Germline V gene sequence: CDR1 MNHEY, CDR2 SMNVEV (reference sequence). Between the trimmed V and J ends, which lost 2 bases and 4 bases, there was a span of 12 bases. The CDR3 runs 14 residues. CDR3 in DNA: TGTGCCAGCAGTTTAGGCGGTGGATATTACGAGCAGTACTTC. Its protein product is CASSLGGGYYEQYF.

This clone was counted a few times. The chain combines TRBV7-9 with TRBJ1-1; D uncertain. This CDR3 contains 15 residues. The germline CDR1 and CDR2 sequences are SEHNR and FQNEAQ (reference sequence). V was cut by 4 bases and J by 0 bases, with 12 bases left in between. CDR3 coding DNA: TGTGCCAGCAGCTCTGGTGAGCGAGTGAACACTGAAGCTTTCTTT. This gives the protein CASSSGERVNTEAFF.

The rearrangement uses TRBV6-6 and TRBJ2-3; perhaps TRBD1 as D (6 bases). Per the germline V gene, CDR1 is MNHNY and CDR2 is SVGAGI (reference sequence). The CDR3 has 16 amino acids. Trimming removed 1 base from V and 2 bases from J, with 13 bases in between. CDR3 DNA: TGTGCCAGCAGTTACTATAGGACAGAAACCACAGATACGCAGTATTTT. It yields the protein CASSYYRTETTDTQYF.